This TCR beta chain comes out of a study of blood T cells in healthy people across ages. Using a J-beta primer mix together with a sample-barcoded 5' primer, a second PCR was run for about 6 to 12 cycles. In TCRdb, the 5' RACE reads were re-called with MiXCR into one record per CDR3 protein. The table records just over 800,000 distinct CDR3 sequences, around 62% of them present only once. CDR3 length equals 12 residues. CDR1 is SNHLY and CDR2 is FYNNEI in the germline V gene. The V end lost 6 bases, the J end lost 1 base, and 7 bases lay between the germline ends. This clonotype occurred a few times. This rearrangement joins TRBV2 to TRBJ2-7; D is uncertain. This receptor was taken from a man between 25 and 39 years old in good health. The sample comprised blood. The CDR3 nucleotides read TGTGCCAGCAGGGCGACGTCCTACGAGCAGTACTTC. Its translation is CASRATSYEQYF.